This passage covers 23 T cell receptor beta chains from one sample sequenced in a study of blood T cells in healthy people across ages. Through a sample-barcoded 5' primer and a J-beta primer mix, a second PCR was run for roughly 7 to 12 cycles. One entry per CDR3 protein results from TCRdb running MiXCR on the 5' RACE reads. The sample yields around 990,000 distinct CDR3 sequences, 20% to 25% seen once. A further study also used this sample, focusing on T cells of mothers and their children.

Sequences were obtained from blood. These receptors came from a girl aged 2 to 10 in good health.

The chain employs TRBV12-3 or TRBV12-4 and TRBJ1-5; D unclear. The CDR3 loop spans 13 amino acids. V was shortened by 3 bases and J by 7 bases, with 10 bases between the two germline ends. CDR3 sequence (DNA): TGTGCCAGCAGTTTGGGGTCTAGGCAGCCCCAGCATTTT. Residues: CASSLGSRQPQHF.

DNA of the CDR3: TGTGCCAGCAGTTTACCCCTTAATGAGCAGTTCTTC. Translating gives CASSLPLNEQFF. J is TRBJ2-1 and V is TRBV28, with D unresolved. V lost 2 bases to trimming and J lost 7 bases, with 6 bases between them. The CDR3 extends over 12 amino acids. Germline assignment: CDR1 MDHEN and CDR2 SYDVKM.

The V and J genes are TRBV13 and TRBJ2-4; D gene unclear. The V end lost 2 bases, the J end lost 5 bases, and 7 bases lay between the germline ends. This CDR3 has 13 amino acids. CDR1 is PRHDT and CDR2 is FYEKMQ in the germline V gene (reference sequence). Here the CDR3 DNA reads TGTGCCAGCAGCTTAAACAGTCAAAACATTCAGTACTTC. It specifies CASSLNSQNIQYF.

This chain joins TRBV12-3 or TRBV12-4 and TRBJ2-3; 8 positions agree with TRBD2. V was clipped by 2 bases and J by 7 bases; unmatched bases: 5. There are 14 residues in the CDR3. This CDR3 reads CASSLRGRINTQYF. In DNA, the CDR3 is TGTGCCAGCAGTTTACGCGGGAGGATCAATACGCAGTATTTT.

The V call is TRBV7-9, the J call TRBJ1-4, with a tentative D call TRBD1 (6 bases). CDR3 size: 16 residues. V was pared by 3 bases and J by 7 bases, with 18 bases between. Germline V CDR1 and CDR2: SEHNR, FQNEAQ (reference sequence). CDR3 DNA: TGTGCCAGCAGCTTTTGGCAGGACAGCGGGGGTGAAAAACTGTTTTTT. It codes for CASSFWQDSGGEKLFF.

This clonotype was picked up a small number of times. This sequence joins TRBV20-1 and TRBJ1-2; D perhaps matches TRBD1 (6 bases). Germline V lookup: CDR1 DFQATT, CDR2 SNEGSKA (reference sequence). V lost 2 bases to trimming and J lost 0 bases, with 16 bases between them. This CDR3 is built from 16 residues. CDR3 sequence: CSARSDRLLSNYGYTF. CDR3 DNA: TGCAGTGCTAGATCGGACAGACTCCTCTCTAACTATGGCTACACCTTC.

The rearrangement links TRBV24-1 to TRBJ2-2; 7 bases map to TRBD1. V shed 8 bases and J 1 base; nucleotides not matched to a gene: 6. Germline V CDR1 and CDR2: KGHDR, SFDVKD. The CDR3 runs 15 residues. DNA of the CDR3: TGTGCCACCAACTCGGGACAGCAGAACACCGGGGAGCTGTTTTTT. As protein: CATNSGQQNTGELFF.

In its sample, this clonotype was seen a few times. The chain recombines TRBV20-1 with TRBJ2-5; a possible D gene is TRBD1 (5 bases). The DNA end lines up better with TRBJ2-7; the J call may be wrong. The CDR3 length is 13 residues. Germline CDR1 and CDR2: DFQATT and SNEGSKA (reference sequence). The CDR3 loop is CSAPQGFNYEQYF. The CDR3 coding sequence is TGCAGTGCCCCCCAGGGTTTCAACTACGAGCAGTACTTC.

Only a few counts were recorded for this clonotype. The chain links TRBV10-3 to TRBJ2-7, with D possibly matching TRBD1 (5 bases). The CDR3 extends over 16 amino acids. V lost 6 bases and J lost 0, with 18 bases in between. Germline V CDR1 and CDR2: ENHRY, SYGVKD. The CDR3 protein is CAIRDQGKSLSYEQYF. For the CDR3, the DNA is TGTGCCATCAGGGACCAGGGAAAATCCCTCTCCTACGAGCAGTACTTC.

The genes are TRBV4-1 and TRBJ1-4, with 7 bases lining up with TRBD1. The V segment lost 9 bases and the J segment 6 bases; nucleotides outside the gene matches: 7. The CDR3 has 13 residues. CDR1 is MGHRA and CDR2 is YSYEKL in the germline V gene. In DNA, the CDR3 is TGCGCCAGTCGACAGGGAAGCGATGAAAAACTGTTTTTT. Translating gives CASRQGSDEKLFF.

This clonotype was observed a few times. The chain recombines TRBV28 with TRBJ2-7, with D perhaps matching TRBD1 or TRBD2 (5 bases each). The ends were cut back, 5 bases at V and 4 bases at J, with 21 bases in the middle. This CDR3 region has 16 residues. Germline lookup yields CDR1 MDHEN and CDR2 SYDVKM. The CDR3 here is CASSGTGTPGLYEQYF. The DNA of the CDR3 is TGTGCCAGCAGTGGTACCGGGACCCCCGGATTATACGAGCAGTACTTC.

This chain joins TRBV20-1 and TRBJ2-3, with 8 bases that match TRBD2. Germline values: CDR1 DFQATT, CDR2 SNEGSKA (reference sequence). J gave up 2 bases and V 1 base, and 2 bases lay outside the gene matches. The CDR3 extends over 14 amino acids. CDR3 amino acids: CSARGGGTTDTQYF. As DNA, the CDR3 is TGCAGTGCTAGAGGCGGGGGGACCACAGATACGCAGTATTTT.

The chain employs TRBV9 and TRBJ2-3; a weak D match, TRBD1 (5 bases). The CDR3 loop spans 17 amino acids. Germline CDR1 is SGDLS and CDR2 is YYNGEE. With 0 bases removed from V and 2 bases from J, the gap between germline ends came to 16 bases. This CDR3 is CASSVDLDTTSTDTQYF. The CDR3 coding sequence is TGTGCCAGCAGCGTAGATTTGGACACAACGTCCACAGATACGCAGTATTTT. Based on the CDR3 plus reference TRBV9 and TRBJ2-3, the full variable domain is DSGVTQTPKHLITATGQRVTLRCSPRSGDLSVYWYQQSLDQGLQFLIQYYNGEERAKGNILERFSAQQFPDLHSELNLSSLELGDSALYFCASSVDLDTTSTDTQYFGPGTRLTVL.

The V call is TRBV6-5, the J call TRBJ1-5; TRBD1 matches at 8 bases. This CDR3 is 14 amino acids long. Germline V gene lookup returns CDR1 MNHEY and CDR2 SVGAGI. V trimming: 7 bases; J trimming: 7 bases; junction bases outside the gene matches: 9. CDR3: CASTFDRGGQPQHF. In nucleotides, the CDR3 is TGTGCCAGCACCTTTGACAGGGGAGGACAGCCCCAGCATTTT.

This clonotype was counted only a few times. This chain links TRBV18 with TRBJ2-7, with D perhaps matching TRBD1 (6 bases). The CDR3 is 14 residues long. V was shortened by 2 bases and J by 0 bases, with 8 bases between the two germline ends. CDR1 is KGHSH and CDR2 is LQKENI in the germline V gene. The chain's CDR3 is CASSPGQTSYEQYF. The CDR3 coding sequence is TGTGCCAGCTCACCAGGACAGACCTCCTACGAGCAGTACTTC. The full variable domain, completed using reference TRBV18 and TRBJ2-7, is NAGVMQNPRHLVRRRGQEARLRCSPMKGHSHVYWYRQLPEEGLKFMVYLQKENIIDESGMPKERFSAEFPKEGPSILRIQQVVRGDSAAYFCASSPGQTSYEQYFGPGTRLTVT.

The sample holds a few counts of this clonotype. The CDR3 coding sequence is TGCGCCAGCAGCTCCCAGGGTATAGAAGAGACCCAGTACTTC. Translation gives CASSSQGIEETQYF. The chain employs TRBV5-1 and TRBJ2-5; perhaps TRBD1 as D (5 bases). The CDR3 has 14 amino acids. Germline CDR1 SGHRS, CDR2 YFSETQ. Trimming removed 3 bases at V and 3 bases at J, with 12 bases between. Based on the CDR3 plus reference TRBV5-1 and TRBJ2-5, the full variable domain is KAGVTQTPRYLIKTRGQQVTLSCSPISGHRSVSWYQQTPGQGLQFLFEYFSETQRNKGNFPGRFSGRQFSNSRSEMNVSTLELGDSALYLCASSSQGIEETQYFGPGTRLLVL.

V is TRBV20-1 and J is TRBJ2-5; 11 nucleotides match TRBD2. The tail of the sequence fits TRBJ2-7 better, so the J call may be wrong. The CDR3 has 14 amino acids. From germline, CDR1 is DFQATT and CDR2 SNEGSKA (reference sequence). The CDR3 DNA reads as TGCAGTGCTAGTCGTAGCGGGAGGGCCTACGAGCAGTACTTC. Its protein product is CSASRSGRAYEQYF.

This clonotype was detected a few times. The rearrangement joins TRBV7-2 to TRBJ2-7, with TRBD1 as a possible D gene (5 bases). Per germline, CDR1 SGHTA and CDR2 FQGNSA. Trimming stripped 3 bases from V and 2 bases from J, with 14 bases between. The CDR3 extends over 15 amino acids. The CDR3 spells CASSFYLDTTYEQYF. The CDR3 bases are TGTGCCAGCAGCTTTTATCTGGACACCACCTACGAGCAGTACTTC.

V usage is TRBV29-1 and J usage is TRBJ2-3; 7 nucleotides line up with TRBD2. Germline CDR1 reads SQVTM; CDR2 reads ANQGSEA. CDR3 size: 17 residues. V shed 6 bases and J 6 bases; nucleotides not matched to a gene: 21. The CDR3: CSVIARGLRGSVDTQYF. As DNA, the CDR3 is TGCAGCGTAATCGCCCGAGGGTTGCGGGGGAGTGTGGATACGCAGTATTTT.

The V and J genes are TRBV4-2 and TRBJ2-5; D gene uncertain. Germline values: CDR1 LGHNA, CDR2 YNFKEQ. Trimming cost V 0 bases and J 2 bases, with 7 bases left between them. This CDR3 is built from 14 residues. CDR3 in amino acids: CASSQEQSQETQYF. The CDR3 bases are TGTGCCAGCAGCCAAGAACAGTCTCAAGAGACCCAGTACTTC.

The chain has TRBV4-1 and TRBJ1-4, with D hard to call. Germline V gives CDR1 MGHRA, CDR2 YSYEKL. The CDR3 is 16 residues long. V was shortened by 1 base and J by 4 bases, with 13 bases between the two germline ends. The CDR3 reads CASSQVQEQVNEKLFF. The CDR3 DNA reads TGCGCCAGCAGCCAAGTTCAGGAGCAGGTTAATGAAAAACTGTTTTTT.

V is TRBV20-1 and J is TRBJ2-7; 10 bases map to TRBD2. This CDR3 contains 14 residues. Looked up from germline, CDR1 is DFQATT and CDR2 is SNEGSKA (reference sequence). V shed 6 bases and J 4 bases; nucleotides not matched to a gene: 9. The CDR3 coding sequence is TGCAGTGCGGAACAGCGGGAGGGCCAGTACGAGCAGTACTTC. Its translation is CSAEQREGQYEQYF.

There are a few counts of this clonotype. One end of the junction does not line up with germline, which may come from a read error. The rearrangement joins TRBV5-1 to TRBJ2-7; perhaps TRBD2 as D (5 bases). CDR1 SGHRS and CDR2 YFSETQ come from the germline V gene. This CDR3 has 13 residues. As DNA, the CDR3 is TGCGCCAGCAGCTTGGCGCCTCCCGGGGAGCGGTACTTC. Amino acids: CASSLAPPGERYF.